These 27 T cell receptor beta chains were all obtained from the same sample, sequenced in a study of vaccination and CD4 T cells after COVID-19. Specified treatment: roughly ten-day PBMC culture with coronavirus spike peptide pools or control peptides (ViraFEST assay). Antigens of these TCRs are unknown. Once obtained from cultured CD4+ T cells, the DNA was sequenced using the Oncomine TCR Beta short-read assay. MiXCR was run by TCRdb on the PCR reads, yielding one entry per CDR3 protein. The sample shows around 12,000 distinct CDR3 sequences, roughly 58% of them seen only once. The sequenced sample was CD4+ T cells from blood, cultured in vitro. The receptors were sampled from a human donor who had recovered from COVID-19.

The V gene is TRBV10-1, the J gene TRBJ1-5, with D perhaps matching TRBD1 (6 bases). From germline, CDR1 is WNHNN and CDR2 SYGVQD (reference sequence). V was shortened by 10 bases and J by 4 bases, with 14 bases between the two germline ends. This CDR3 comprises 13 residues. CDR3 in DNA: TGCGCCATCCCCGACAGGAGAAATCAGCCCCAGCATTTT. Translation: CAIPDRRNQPQHF.

The J gene is TRBJ2-3, the V gene TRBV5-4; weak D call: TRBD1 (8 bases). Trimming left V 4 bases short and J 6 bases short, with 15 bases between. The CDR3 contains 14 residues. Germline CDR1 SGHNT, CDR2 YYREEE (reference sequence). CDR3 region: CASSQTGEGDTQYF. CDR3 coding DNA: TGTGCCAGCAGCCAGACAGGGGAGGGGGATACGCAGTATTTT.

The CDR3 reads CSARAGGTYNEQFF. The DNA for the CDR3 is TGCAGTGCTAGGGCGGGAGGTACCTACAATGAGCAGTTCTTC. This rearrangement joins TRBV20-1 to TRBJ2-1; 8 bases are a match to TRBD2. This CDR3 has 14 residues. Germline V gives CDR1 DFQATT, CDR2 SNEGSKA (reference sequence). The J segment lost 2 bases and the V segment lost 3 bases, leaving 3 bases of the junction unmatched.

The chain combines TRBV28 with TRBJ1-1; tentatively, D is TRBD1 (5 bases). Looked up from germline, CDR1 is MDHEN and CDR2 is SYDVKM. This CDR3 is 16 amino acids long. Trimming removed 1 base at V and 0 bases at J, with 12 bases between. The CDR3 loop reads CASSLSETDMNTEAFF. CDR3 bases: TGTGCCAGCAGTTTATCTGAGACAGACATGAACACTGAAGCTTTCTTT.

The rearrangement links TRBV15 to TRBJ2-3; the D gene is possibly TRBD2 (7 bases). Trimming removed 1 base from V and 3 bases from J, with 17 bases in between. CDR1 LNHNV and CDR2 YYDKDF come from the germline V gene (reference sequence). The CDR3 contains 17 residues. The DNA for the CDR3 is TGTGCCACCAGCAGAGGGGTGGGGGGGGCTGCGACAGATACGCAGTATTTT. Translated, it gives CATSRGVGGAATDTQYF.

This clonotype appeared a few times. This chain joins TRBV6-1 and TRBJ1-5; no clear D gene. CDR1 MNHNS and CDR2 SASEGT come from the germline V gene. The CDR3 is 12 residues long. Trimming stripped 1 base from V and 11 bases from J, with 9 bases between. The CDR3 sequence: CASSEGSPAQHF. CDR3 coding DNA: TGTGCCAGCAGTGAAGGGAGCCCAGCCCAGCATTTT.

This rearrangement joins TRBV24-1 to TRBJ2-2; 7 positions agree with TRBD1. Germline CDR1 KGHDR, CDR2 SFDVKD. Trimming cost V 1 base and J 2 bases; bases outside gene matches: 3. There are 16 residues in the CDR3. Here the CDR3 DNA reads TGTGCCACCAGTGATTTTACAGGGGACAACACCGGGGAGCTGTTTTTT. This codes for CATSDFTGDNTGELFF.

The V and J genes are TRBV20-1 and TRBJ2-5, with TRBD2 identical over 8 bases. CDR1 DFQATT and CDR2 SNEGSKA come from the germline V gene (reference sequence). The CDR3 totals 16 residues. After removal of 1 base from V and 5 bases from J, the junction contained 12 bases not matched to a gene. CDR3 residues: CSARGGGRGTSETQYF. The CDR3, as DNA: TGCAGTGCTAGAGGAGGGGGGCGGGGGACTAGTGAGACCCAGTACTTC.

The chain has TRBV2 and TRBJ2-5; 9 nucleotides match TRBD2. Trimming removed 6 bases from V and 5 bases from J; junction bases left unmatched: 25. Germline CDR1 and CDR2: SNHLY and FYNNEI. The length of the CDR3 is 20 residues. CDR3 in amino acids: CASRRTPGAPSGLALETQYF. The CDR3 DNA follows: TGTGCCAGCAGAAGAACACCCGGGGCTCCCTCGGGACTAGCCTTGGAGACCCAGTACTTC.

The chain is built from TRBV5-1 and TRBJ2-5; D unclear. The length of the CDR3 is 13 residues. Germline CDR1 and CDR2: SGHRS and YFSETQ. Trimming cost V 5 bases and J 2 bases, with 10 bases left between them. CDR3: CASRGFGQETQYF. CDR3 nucleotide sequence: TGCGCCAGCAGGGGTTTTGGACAAGAGACCCAGTACTTC.

The chain uses TRBV20-1 and TRBJ1-1; the D gene is possibly TRBD1 (6 bases). The CDR3 contains 12 residues. The V gene lost 7 bases and the J gene lost 4 bases, with 13 bases spanning the gap. The V gene's germline CDR1 is DFQATT and CDR2 SNEGSKA (reference sequence). CDR3 sequence: CSGPQGSTEAFF. CDR3 in DNA: TGCAGTGGCCCACAGGGAAGCACTGAAGCTTTCTTT.

The CDR3 coding sequence is TGTGCCAGCAGCTCCTCGGCAGGCCTAACCTACGAGCAGTACTTC. Translation gives CASSSSAGLTYEQYF. The J gene is TRBJ2-7, the V gene TRBV7-2; the D is unclear. The V gene's germline CDR1 is SGHTA and CDR2 FQGNSA. V lost 4 bases and J 2 bases, leaving 15 bases between the germline ends. The CDR3 runs to 15 residues.

This rearrangement joins TRBV20-1 to TRBJ1-5; possible D gene TRBD1, 5 bases. Trimming left V 5 bases short and J 3 bases short, with 17 bases between. Germline CDR1 reads DFQATT; CDR2 reads SNEGSKA (reference sequence). The CDR3 loop spans 15 amino acids. The CDR3 nucleotides are TGCAGTGCTCTAGGAACGGGACCTAACAATCAGCCCCAGCATTTT. Its translation is CSALGTGPNNQPQHF.

CDR3 in DNA: TGTGCCAGCAGTTTCCAAGCTTATGGCTACACCTTC. Its protein product is CASSFQAYGYTF. This chain uses TRBV28 with TRBJ1-2, with D uncertain. Germline loops: CDR1 MDHEN, CDR2 SYDVKM. Trimming removed 3 bases from V and 5 bases from J, with 7 bases in between. The CDR3 is 12 residues long.

The rearrangement joins TRBV20-1 to TRBJ2-2; TRBD2 matches 7 bases. CDR1 is DFQATT and CDR2 is SNEGSKA in the germline V gene (reference sequence). The CDR3 has 17 residues. V lost 0 bases to trimming and J lost 6 bases; unmatched junction nucleotides: 13. Here the CDR3 DNA reads TGCAGTGCTAGAGATATAACCTCGGCGGGAGAGGCCGGGGAGCTGTTTTTT. Its translation: CSARDITSAGEAGELFF.

The chain joins TRBV19 to TRBJ1-1, with unresolved D. V was clipped by 6 bases and J by 0 bases, with 14 bases between them. Germline V gene sequence: CDR1 LNHDA, CDR2 SQIVND (reference sequence). The CDR3 is 15 amino acids. The CDR3 here is CASSSRAALNTEAFF. Here the CDR3 DNA reads TGTGCCAGTAGCTCCCGAGCCGCCCTGAACACTGAAGCTTTCTTT.

The chain combines TRBV29-1 with TRBJ1-1; TRBD1 might be the D (5 bases). Deletions cut 4 bases from V and 3 bases from J, with 9 bases between. The CDR3 extends over 12 amino acids. Per the germline V gene, CDR1 is SQVTM and CDR2 is ANQGSEA. CDR3 DNA sequence: TGCAGCGTTGTGGTGGGGGACACTGAAGCTTTCTTT. This encodes CSVVVGDTEAFF.

The genes are TRBV7-9 and TRBJ2-2, with 11 bases fitting TRBD2. Trimming took 2 bases from V and 6 from J; bases not matched to a gene: 2. The CDR3 is 15 residues long. The germline V gene has CDR1 SEHNR and CDR2 FQNEAQ (reference sequence). The CDR3 here is CASSLLLAGAGELFF. The CDR3 nucleotides read TGTGCCAGCAGCTTATTACTAGCGGGAGCCGGGGAGCTGTTTTTT.

This sequence joins TRBV3-1 and TRBJ1-3; 7 bases agree with TRBD1. Germline V CDR1 and CDR2: LGHDT, YNNKEL (reference sequence). The CDR3 is 15 amino acids. V dropped 0 bases and J dropped 4; count of bases not matched to a gene: 3. The CDR3 DNA follows: TGTGCCAGCAGCCAAGAAACAGGGGTGGGAAACACCATATATTTT. Protein: CASSQETGVGNTIYF.

This clonotype was seen more than once but under ten times. The rearrangement links TRBV20-1 to TRBJ2-4; TRBD1 might be the D (5 bases). This CDR3 has 12 residues. Trimming left V 6 bases short and J 8 bases short, with 14 bases between. CDR1 and CDR2 (germline): DFQATT, SNEGSKA (reference sequence). This CDR3 reads CSAPPRADIQYF. The DNA of the CDR3 is TGCAGTGCCCCTCCCAGGGCGGACATTCAGTACTTC.

V and J are TRBV2 and TRBJ1-6, with D perhaps matching TRBD1 (5 bases). The CDR3 is 15 amino acids. Trimming cost V 8 bases and J 10 bases, with 21 bases left between them. Germline V gene sequence: CDR1 SNHLY, CDR2 FYNNEI. CDR3: CASSGEGPVGSPLHF. In nucleotides, the CDR3 is TGTGCCAGCTCGGGTGAGGGACCGGTGGGGTCACCCCTCCACTTT.

This chain connects TRBV10-3 to TRBJ2-7; D gene uncertain. The CDR3 is 13 amino acids. V shed 0 bases and J shed 0 bases, with 3 bases lying between them. CDR1 is ENHRY, CDR2 SYGVKD, per germline. In nucleotides, the CDR3 is TGTGCCATCAGTGAGTCGGCCTCCTACGAGCAGTACTTC. The encoded protein is CAISESASYEQYF.

The chain uses TRBV2 and TRBJ2-2; D is unresolved. CDR1 is SNHLY, CDR2 FYNNEI, per germline. V was shortened by 4 bases and J by 6 bases, with 9 bases between the two germline ends. This CDR3 is 13 amino acids long. This CDR3 is CASSVESSGELFF. The DNA for the CDR3 is TGTGCCAGCAGTGTAGAGTCGTCCGGGGAGCTGTTTTTT.

The rearrangement links TRBV5-1 to TRBJ2-5; 15 positions agree with TRBD2. Trimming took 5 bases from V and 5 from J; bases not matched to a gene: 4. This CDR3 region has 15 residues. The germline gives CDR1 SGHRS, CDR2 YFSETQ. In DNA, the CDR3 is TGCGCCAGCAGTACCGGACTAGCGGGAGGGGAGACCCAGTACTTC. Translated: CASSTGLAGGETQYF.

Relative to its sample, this clonotype is medium-sized. V and J are TRBV27 and TRBJ1-2; D not certain. This CDR3 is built from 17 residues. The germline V gene has CDR1 MNHEY and CDR2 SMNVEV (reference sequence). V lost 0 bases, J lost 2 bases, and 16 bases lay in between. DNA for the CDR3: TGTGCCAGCAGTTTATCGATGGCCGGGCCGGCCAACTATGGCTACACCTTC. Amino acid sequence: CASSLSMAGPANYGYTF.

The chain employs TRBV7-3 and TRBJ2-3; D might be TRBD2 (7 bases). This CDR3 comprises 14 residues. Germline V gene lookup returns CDR1 SGHTA and CDR2 FQGTGA. V was pared by 5 bases and J by 6 bases, with 15 bases between. In DNA form, the CDR3 reads TGTGCCAGCAGCCCCGTCGGGGGGCGGGATACGCAGTATTTT. This codes for CASSPVGGRDTQYF.

This clonotype has just a few counts. V usage is TRBV20-1 and J usage is TRBJ2-7; no definite D call. The CDR3 extends over 11 amino acids. Germline CDR1 and CDR2: DFQATT and SNEGSKA (reference sequence). Trimming removed 6 bases at V and 3 bases at J, with 9 bases between. The CDR3 sequence is CSAKDGYEQYF. DNA of the CDR3: TGCAGTGCAAAGGACGGCTACGAGCAGTACTTC.